The clone carrying this T cell receptor (beta chain) was seen a few times. The antigen is unknown. The PCR was carried out with 60 Vbeta primers and 13 Jbeta primers. Clones were sequenced by immunoSEQ multiplex PCR, and TCRdb holds only the in-frame ones, with some missing. The sample holds roughly 100,000 clones, roughly four fifths seen once. The entry originates in a study of cytomegalovirus exposure and HLA in healthy donors. Study context: There were about 85 million unique TCRs (from HLA-typed donors) in an early data release. Whole-study findings and limits: The study reported that TCR beta sequences accurately predicted HLA-A and HLA-B alleles in most subjects. The authors later found TCR association rates varying by HLA locus, with DRB1 most and HLA-C fewest.

The TCR comes from a man between 50 and 59 years old in good health and CMV-seronegative. The sequenced sample was PBMCs.

DNA for the CDR3: TGCGCCAGCAGCCGGTTCTCGGGGACTGAAGCTTTCTTT. Its protein is CASSRFSGTEAFF. The V call is TRBV4-1, the J call TRBJ1-1, with unresolved D. The CDR3 covers 13 residues. In germline, CDR1 is MGHRA, CDR2 YSYEKL. The V gene lost 4 bases and the J gene lost 5 bases, with 11 bases spanning the gap.